Following are 28 T cell receptor beta chains from one sample sequenced in a study of control samples from healthy donors and cancer patients. TCRdb's table, derived via immunoSEQ multiplex PCR, lists solely in-frame clones and lacks some. In the table there are fewer than 500,000 clones, more than 80% of which are singletons. Source material: PBMCs. The receptor source for this set is a man aged 35-49 years with head and neck cancer.

The V gene is TRBV5-1, the J gene TRBJ2-2; D is unclear. V lost 5 bases, J lost 3 bases, and 8 bases lay in between. This CDR3 has 13 amino acids. In germline, CDR1 is SGHRS, CDR2 YFSETQ. In DNA, the CDR3 is TGCGCCAGCAGATTCGAGGACACCGGGGAGCTGTTTTTT. The encoded protein is CASRFEDTGELFF. The complete variable domain, with remaining parts taken from reference TRBV5-1 and TRBJ2-2, reads KAGVTQTPRYLIKTRGQQVTLSCSPISGHRSVSWYQQTPGQGLQFLFEYFSETQRNKGNFPGRFSGRQFSNSRSEMNVSTLELGDSALYLCASRFEDTGELFFGEGSRLTVL.

The V gene is TRBV2, the J gene TRBJ2-1, with 7 positions matching TRBD2. CDR3 length: 15 residues. Germline trimming cut 6 bases from V and 4 bases from J; bases unmatched to any gene: 9. The V gene's germline CDR1 is SNHLY and CDR2 FYNNEI. For the CDR3, the DNA is TGTGCCAGCAGCGTGAGTGGGGAGGGATACAATGAGCAGTTCTTC. Translated, it gives CASSVSGEGYNEQFF.

CDR3 sequence (DNA): TGCGCCAGCAGCCAAGAGGAGGACTCAAATTCCTACGAGCAGTACTTC. This gives the protein CASSQEEDSNSYEQYF. The chain uses TRBV4-1 and TRBJ2-7; the D gene is possibly TRBD2 (5 bases). CDR3 length: 16 amino acids. V was shortened by 0 bases and J by 1 base, with 13 bases between the two germline ends. The germline CDR1 and CDR2 sequences are MGHRA and YSYEKL.

The rearrangement links TRBV10-2 to TRBJ1-3; the D gene is possibly TRBD1 (6 bases). V was cut by 2 bases and J by 2 bases, with 10 bases left in between. This CDR3 comprises 15 residues. CDR1 WSHSY and CDR2 SAAADI come from the germline V gene. As DNA, the CDR3 is TGCGCCAGCAGTGAGGCCGGGACAACTGGAAACACCATATATTTT. Protein product: CASSEAGTTGNTIYF.

This clone was observed a few times. The chain couples TRBV4-1 to TRBJ1-5; D possibly corresponds to TRBD1 (5 bases). V was pared by 0 bases and J by 11 bases, with 14 bases between. In germline, CDR1 is MGHRA, CDR2 YSYEKL. This CDR3 is 14 amino acids long. The CDR3 sequence: CASSQEPGTQTQHF. CDR3 DNA sequence: TGCGCCAGCAGCCAAGAACCAGGGACCCAGACCCAGCATTTT.

This chain uses TRBV3-1 (or the pseudogene TRBV3-2) with TRBJ2-7; 12 positions agree with TRBD2. The CDR3 length is 14 residues. Germline V gives CDR1 LGHDT, CDR2 YNNKEL (reference sequence). Trimming at V came to 3 bases and at J to 6 bases, leaving 3 bases not matched to a gene. CDR3 in DNA: TGTGCCAGCAGCCATAGGACTAGCGGGGTCGAGCAGTACTTC. This codes for CASSHRTSGVEQYF.

This rearrangement joins TRBV5-1 to TRBJ2-5; TRBD2 matches at 10 bases. The germline V gene has CDR1 SGHRS and CDR2 YFSETQ. This CDR3 comprises 16 residues. The J segment lost 0 bases and the V segment lost 4 bases, leaving 6 bases of the junction unmatched. The CDR3 coding sequence is TGCGCCAGCAGCATAGGACTAGCGGCGTACCAAGAGACCCAGTACTTC. Its protein product is CASSIGLAAYQETQYF.

The V and J genes are TRBV5-4 and TRBJ2-1; D unresolved. This CDR3 spans 12 amino acids. The germline V and J ends were trimmed by 4 bases and 10 bases, with 12 bases remaining between them. Germline lookup yields CDR1 SGHNT and CDR2 YYREEE (reference sequence). The CDR3 region is CASSQIGREQFF. The CDR3, as DNA: TGTGCCAGCAGCCAGATCGGGCGGGAGCAGTTCTTC.

The genes are TRBV30 and TRBJ1-2, with a possible D match to TRBD1 (6 bases). Germline CDR1 and CDR2: GTSNPN and SVGIG (reference sequence). V lost 2 bases to trimming and J lost 8 bases, with 12 bases between them. The CDR3 has 12 residues. As DNA, the CDR3 is TGTGCCTGGAGTAACAGGGTTGGAGGCTACACCTTC. It encodes CAWSNRVGGYTF.

The rearrangement links TRBV2 to TRBJ2-3; D not resolved. Germline CDR1 reads SNHLY; CDR2 reads FYNNEI. This CDR3 has 14 residues. With 2 bases removed from V and 0 bases from J, the gap between germline ends came to 6 bases. The chain's CDR3 is CASSEPDSTDTQYF. The CDR3 nucleotides read TGTGCCAGCAGTGAACCCGACAGCACAGATACGCAGTATTTT.

This rearrangement joins TRBV27 to TRBJ1-4; perhaps TRBD1 as D (5 bases). The germline gives CDR1 MNHEY, CDR2 SMNVEV (reference sequence). Trimming removed 5 bases from V and 5 bases from J, with 12 bases in between. This CDR3 comprises 14 residues. The DNA of the CDR3 is TGTGCCAGCAGTCGGACAAGCCCAAATGAAAAACTGTTTTTT. Encoded protein: CASSRTSPNEKLFF.

The chain couples TRBV7-9 to TRBJ2-5; TRBD2 might be the D (5 bases). Between the trimmed V and J ends, which lost 5 bases and 4 bases, there was a span of 14 bases. Germline CDR1 and CDR2: SEHNR and FQNEAQ (reference sequence). The CDR3 length is 14 residues. The DNA for the CDR3 is TGTGCCAGCAGCCTTACTAGGTCATTAGAGACCCAGTACTTC. This encodes CASSLTRSLETQYF.

This chain connects TRBV7-3 to TRBJ2-2; TRBD2 aligns across 13 bases. The CDR3 runs to 18 residues. Looked up from germline, CDR1 is SGHTA and CDR2 is FQGTGA. The V and J ends lost 5 bases and 4 bases, in that order; junction bases with no gene match: 10. The CDR3 DNA follows: TGTGCCAGCAGCCCCCCGGGACTAGCGGGATCCGCCACCGGGGAGCTGTTTTTT. It yields the protein CASSPPGLAGSATGELFF.

This clone was observed at least ten times. Within the sample, other DNA sequences also encode this same CDR3. The rearrangement links TRBV6-1 to TRBJ2-5; 12 bases are shared with TRBD2. The CDR3 extends over 15 amino acids. CDR1 and CDR2 (germline): MNHNS, SASEGT. The V gene end was trimmed by 2 bases and the J gene end by 2 bases; junction bases not matched to a gene: 0. DNA of the CDR3: TGTGCCAGCAGTGAACTAGCGGGGGGGCAAGAGACCCAGTACTTC. Amino acids: CASSELAGGQETQYF.

This clone showed up just once. V gene TRBV24-1 combines with J gene TRBJ2-2; unclear D gene. Trimming removed 0 bases from V and 0 bases from J, with 4 bases in between. CDR1 and CDR2 (germline): KGHDR, SFDVKD. The CDR3 is 15 amino acids. The CDR3 DNA reads TGTGCCACCAGTGATTTGGGGGCGAACACCGGGGAGCTGTTTTTT. Translating gives CATSDLGANTGELFF.

V is TRBV7-8 and J is TRBJ2-3, with D hard to call. Germline V gene data show CDR1 as SGHVS and CDR2 as FQNEAQ. The CDR3 is made up of 15 amino acids. V lost 2 bases to trimming and J lost 0 bases, with 9 bases between them. This CDR3 is CASSLKRSSTDTQYF. The CDR3 DNA sequence: TGTGCCAGCAGCTTAAAACGATCTAGCACAGATACGCAGTATTTT.

The V call is TRBV19, the J call TRBJ2-7; D not certain. The germline V gene has CDR1 LNHDA and CDR2 SQIVND (reference sequence). The ends were cut back, 5 bases at V and 4 bases at J, with 15 bases in the middle. CDR3 length: 14 amino acids. The CDR3 DNA follows: TGTGCCAGTAGTCTGAACTTGGAAGGTTACGAGCAGTACTTC. Its translation: CASSLNLEGYEQYF.

The gene calls are TRBV7-3 and TRBJ2-2; 8 nucleotides align to TRBD1. There are 15 residues in the CDR3. Per the germline V gene, CDR1 is SGHTA and CDR2 is FQGTGA. Losses at the gene ends were 3 bases for V and 1 base for J; bases not matched to a gene: 1. This CDR3 is CASSLGQVNTGELFF. For the CDR3, the DNA is TGTGCCAGCAGCTTGGGACAGGTGAACACCGGGGAGCTGTTTTTT. The variable domain in full, completed from reference TRBV7-3 and TRBJ2-2, reads GAGVSQTPSNKVTEKGKYVELRCDPISGHTALYWYRQSLGQGPEFLIYFQGTGAADDSGLPNDRFFAVRPEGSVSTLKIQRTERGDSAVYLCASSLGQVNTGELFFGEGSRLTVL.

In its sample, this clone was seen a few times. This chain uses TRBV29-1 with TRBJ1-2, with 7 nucleotides matching TRBD1. CDR1 and CDR2 (germline): SQVTM, ANQGSEA. The CDR3 has 11 amino acids. Trimming took 6 bases from V and 7 from J; bases not matched to a gene: 5. The CDR3 DNA is TGCAGCGTGCCGACAGGGCCTGGCTACACCTTC. As protein: CSVPTGPGYTF.

V and J are TRBV5-1 and TRBJ2-3; perhaps TRBD1 as D (6 bases). CDR1 and CDR2 (germline): SGHRS, YFSETQ. There are 15 residues in the CDR3. Trimming pared 2 bases from V and 5 bases from J, leaving 15 bases between. CDR3 protein: CASSLRTVPVDTQYF. Written as DNA, the CDR3 is TGCGCCAGCAGCTTACGGACAGTACCTGTAGATACGCAGTATTTT.

This clone was counted once. This chain links TRBV5-1 with TRBJ2-3; the D gene is possibly TRBD2 (6 bases). Trimming stripped 4 bases from V and 3 bases from J, with 12 bases between. Germline V gene lookup returns CDR1 SGHRS and CDR2 YFSETQ. This CDR3 contains 14 residues. CDR3 in DNA: TGCGCCAGCAGCCCCGCCGGGAGAACAGATACGCAGTATTTT. It is translated as CASSPAGRTDTQYF.

The chain links TRBV10-3 to TRBJ2-5; 10 nucleotides line up with TRBD2. V dropped 8 bases and J dropped 5; count of bases not matched to a gene: 14. CDR1 ENHRY and CDR2 SYGVKD come from the germline V gene. The CDR3 is 16 residues long. The CDR3: CAIRPYGTSEFETQYF. The CDR3 DNA is TGTGCCATCCGACCCTACGGGACTAGCGAATTCGAGACCCAGTACTTC.

The rearrangement joins TRBV30 to TRBJ1-6, with 9 bases matching TRBD1. The V gene end was trimmed by 0 bases and the J gene end by 10 bases; junction bases not matched to a gene: 1. The CDR3 totals 13 residues. Germline V gene sequence: CDR1 GTSNPN, CDR2 SVGIG (reference sequence). As DNA, the CDR3 is TGTGCCTGGAGTGTGGACAGGGGATCACCCCTCCACTTT. Its translation: CAWSVDRGSPLHF.

The CDR3 loop reads CASSYGVPNTEAFF. CDR3 sequence (DNA): TGTGCCAGCAGTTATGGGGTTCCGAACACTGAAGCTTTCTTT. The chain has TRBV6-6 and TRBJ1-1, with unresolved D. CDR1 and CDR2 (germline): MNHNY, SVGAGI (reference sequence). V lost 3 bases to trimming and J lost 1 base, with 9 bases between them. The CDR3 covers 14 residues.

V usage is TRBV10-3 and J usage is TRBJ1-2; 9 bases match TRBD1. V lost 4 bases and J lost 1; bases outside the gene matches: 7. Per germline, CDR1 ENHRY and CDR2 SYGVKD. The CDR3 is 16 amino acids. The CDR3 spells CAISVQGAKYNYGYTF. Written as DNA, the CDR3 is TGTGCCATCAGTGTACAGGGGGCGAAATATAACTATGGCTACACCTTC.

V and J are TRBV6-5 and TRBJ2-7; D perhaps matches TRBD1 (6 bases). The CDR3 is 13 amino acids. Trimming pared 5 bases from V and 5 bases from J, leaving 13 bases between. CDR1 is MNHEY, CDR2 SVGAGI, per germline. CDR3 DNA sequence: TGTGCCAGCAGTAGGGGGACAAGTAACGAGCAGTACTTC. The encoded protein is CASSRGTSNEQYF.

The chain has TRBV28 and TRBJ2-1, with 14 bases fitting TRBD2. This CDR3 has 15 residues. Germline values: CDR1 MDHEN, CDR2 SYDVKM. Trimming removed 6 bases from V and 7 bases from J; junction bases left unmatched: 5. The CDR3 coding sequence is TGTGCCAGCAGCCCCGGGACTAGCGGGAGTAATGAGCAGTTCTTC. It is translated as CASSPGTSGSNEQFF.

The CDR3 DNA reads as TGCAGCGTTGATTCATCGGGACAGAGCTACGAGCAGTACTTC. This translates into CSVDSSGQSYEQYF. The chain is built from TRBV29-1 and TRBJ2-7; 7 nucleotides align to TRBD1. The CDR3 has 14 residues. Germline CDR1 SQVTM, CDR2 ANQGSEA. J was trimmed by 3 bases and V by 3 bases; bases with no gene match: 8.